These T cell receptor beta chains were read from a single sample in a study of human T cells and chemical hapten exposure. TCRdb analysed the RACE reads with MiXCR anew, one entry per CDR3 protein. The sample carries approximately 100,000 distinct CDR3 sequences, about 12% recorded once. The specimen was whole blood, collected in connection with sensitization to the hapten diphenylcyclopropenone (DPC). The receptor source for this set is a woman in her 50s with alopecia areata. Some clones in this sample may be carry-over from other donors' samples. CDR3s include the opening cysteine and the closing phenylalanine or tryptophan. D genes are given only for firm matches. Part of the rows lack a size; the others show once, few, many or a class for expanded clones.

>few|TRBJ2-1|14|TRBV7-2|-
TGTGCCAGCAGCTCCGACCGTTTTTACAATGAGCAGTTCTTC
CASSSDRFYNEQFF
>-|TRBJ2-5|12|TRBV10-2|-
TGCGCCAGCACCGGGTTCTTCGACACCCAGTACTTC
CASTGFFDTQYF
>-|TRBJ1-5|12|TRBV28|-
TGTGCCAGCAGTATAAGGGACCAGCCCCAGCATTTT
CASSIRDQPQHF
>few|TRBJ1-5|13|TRBV20-1|TRBD1
TGCAGTGCCGGGACAGTTAGCAATCAGCCCCAGCATTTT
CSAGTVSNQPQHF
>-|TRBJ1-6|13|TRBV7-9|-
TGTGCCAGCAGCAATGTTGGAAGGGCCGCCCTCCACTTT
CASSNVGRAALHF
>-|TRBJ2-1|15|TRBV4-1|TRBD2
TGCGCCAGCAGCCTACTAGCGGGGGTTTACAATGAGCAGTTCTTC
CASSLLAGVYNEQFF
>-|TRBJ2-5|14|TRBV7-2|TRBD1
TGTGCCAGCAGCGCCAGGGACAGCCAAGAGACCCAGTACTTC
CASSARDSQETQYF
>many|TRBJ2-1|11|TRBV3-1|-
TGTGCCAGCAGCCTGGTGGGGGAGCAGTTCTTC
CASSLVGEQFF
>few|TRBJ2-6|21|TRBV2|-
TGTGCCAGCAGTGGGGGTGGGACACAGTCCCTTATCTCCCATGGGGCCAACGTCCTGACTTTC
CASSGGGTQSLISHGANVLTF
>-|TRBJ2-5|14|TRBV11-2|-
TGTGCCAGCACCTCAGGGGCGCCCGTGGAGACCCAGTACTTC
CASTSGAPVETQYF
>-|TRBJ2-1|17|TRBV3-1|TRBD2
TGTGCCAGCAGCCAAGAGGGGACTAGAATTGCCTACAATGAGCAGTTCTTC
CASSQEGTRIAYNEQFF
>-|TRBJ1-2|11|TRBV24-1|-
TGTGCCACGTCAGAGACCTATGGCTACACCTTC
CATSETYGYTF
>-|TRBJ2-5|16|TRBV21-1|-
TGTGCCAGCAGCAAAGGGAGGACAGGGTCATCAGAGACCCAGTACTTC
CASSKGRTGSSETQYF
>-|TRBJ2-7|13|TRBV29-1|-
TGCAGCGTTGAAGGGGCAGGAGGCTACGAGCAGTACTTC
CSVEGAGGYEQYF
>few|TRBJ2-7|16|TRBV7-2|-
TGTGCCAGCAGCTTAGGTGGTTTCCCCCCTACCTACGAGCAGTACTTC
CASSLGGFPPTYEQYF
>-|TRBJ1-3|14|TRBV6-5|-
TGTGCCAGCAGTTACGCTGGCTCTGGAAACACCATATATTTT
CASSYAGSGNTIYF
>-|TRBJ1-2|15|TRBV14|-
TGTGCCAGCAGCCAAGATCTGTGGGGAAACTATGGCTACACCTTC
CASSQDLWGNYGYTF
>few|TRBJ1-1|13|TRBV29-1|-
TGCAGCGTTAAACCTCGGATGAACACTGAAGCTTTCTTT
CSVKPRMNTEAFF
>few|TRBJ2-5|15|TRBV4-1|-
TGCGCCAGCTCCGGACAGGGAGGGGGTCAAGAGACCCAGTACTTC
CASSGQGGGQETQYF
>-|TRBJ2-4|12|TRBV2|-
TGTGCCAGCGGGTTCTCCAAAAACATTCAGTACTTC
CASGFSKNIQYF
>-|TRBJ1-1|12|TRBV28|TRBD1
TGTGCCAGCCACGACAGGGCAATTGAAGCTTTCTTT
CASHDRAIEAFF
>-|TRBJ2-2|17|TRBV5-6|TRBD2
TGTGCCAGCCGGCTAGCGGGAGCTCCGAGGCTGACCGGGGAGCTGTTTTTT
CASRLAGAPRLTGELFF
>many|TRBJ2-5|13|TRBV29-1|-
TGCAGCGTTGATGGGGAGAGGGGAGAGACCCAGTACTTC
CSVDGERGETQYF
>many|TRBJ1-6|14|TRBV12-3/TRBV12-4|-
TGTGCCAGCGCCTGGGACCCCAATAATTCACCCCTCCACTTT
CASAWDPNNSPLHF
>few|TRBJ2-2|14|TRBV27|-
TGTGCCAGCAGTTTCGGACAGTCCACCGGGGAGCTGTTTTTT
CASSFGQSTGELFF
>-|TRBJ2-1|16|TRBV11-2|TRBD2
TGTGCCAGCAGCGTACGACTAGCGGGGACCTACAATGAGCAGTTCTTC
CASSVRLAGTYNEQFF
>-|TRBJ1-6|13|TRBV9|-
TGTGCCAGCAATGTGGGTTATAATTCACCCCTCCACTTT
CASNVGYNSPLHF